This T cell receptor (beta chain) was recorded in a study of cytomegalovirus exposure and HLA in healthy donors. Study-level results: In a later analysis, compared with equally common non-associated chains, HLA-associated beta chains were more expanded. Follow-up analysis seemed to connect common viral pathogens with several of the most significant clusters identified.

On this clone itself: Its antigen is as yet unknown.

V lost 0 bases to trimming and J lost 6 bases; unmatched junction nucleotides: 2. From germline, CDR1 is SGHRS and CDR2 YFSETQ. The CDR3 sequence is 14 residues long. PCR involved 60 Vbeta and 13 Jbeta primers. Method: immunoSEQ multiplex PCR; TCRdb's copy keeps in-frame clones and lacks some. The sample holds under 150,000 clones; 70% to 80% are singletons and the top ten take around 1.7%. Specimen: PBMCs. This sequence originates from a woman under 30 in good health and CMV-seronegative. V and J are TRBV5-1 and TRBJ1-5, with 8 positions matching TRBD1. The CDR3 spells CASSLGTGTQPQHF. DNA for the CDR3: TGCGCCAGCAGCTTGGGGACAGGGACTCAGCCCCAGCATTTT.